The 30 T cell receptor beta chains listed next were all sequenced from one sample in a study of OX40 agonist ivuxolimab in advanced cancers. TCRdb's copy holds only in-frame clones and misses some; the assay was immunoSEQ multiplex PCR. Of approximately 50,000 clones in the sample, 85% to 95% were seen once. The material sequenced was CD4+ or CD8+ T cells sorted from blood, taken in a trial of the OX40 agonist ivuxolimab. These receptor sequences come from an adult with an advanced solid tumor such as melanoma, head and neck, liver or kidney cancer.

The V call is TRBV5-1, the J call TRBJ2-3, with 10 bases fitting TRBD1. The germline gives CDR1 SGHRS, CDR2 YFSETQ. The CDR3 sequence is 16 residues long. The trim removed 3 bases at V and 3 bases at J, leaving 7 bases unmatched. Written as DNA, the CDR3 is TGCGCCAGCAGCTCACGGGGACAGGGGCGGACAGATACGCAGTATTTT. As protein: CASSSRGQGRTDTQYF.

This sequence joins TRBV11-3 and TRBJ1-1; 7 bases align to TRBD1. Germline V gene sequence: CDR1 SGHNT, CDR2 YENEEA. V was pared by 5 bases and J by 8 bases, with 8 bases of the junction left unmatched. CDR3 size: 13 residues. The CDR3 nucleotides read TGTGCCAGCAGCCCCCTCCCGGGACAGGAAGCTTTCTTT. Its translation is CASSPLPGQEAFF.

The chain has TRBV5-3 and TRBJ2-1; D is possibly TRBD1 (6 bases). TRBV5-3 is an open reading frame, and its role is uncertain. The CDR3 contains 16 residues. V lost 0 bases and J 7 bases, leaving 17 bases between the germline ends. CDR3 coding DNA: TGTGCCAGAAGCTTGGCCTCGCGGACAGTGCTTAATGAGCAGTTCTTC. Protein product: CARSLASRTVLNEQFF.

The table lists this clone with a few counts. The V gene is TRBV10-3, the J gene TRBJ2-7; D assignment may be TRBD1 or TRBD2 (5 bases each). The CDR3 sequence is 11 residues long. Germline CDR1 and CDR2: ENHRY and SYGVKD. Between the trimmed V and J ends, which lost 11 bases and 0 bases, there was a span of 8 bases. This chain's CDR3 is CAAGTSYEQYF. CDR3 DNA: TGTGCCGCCGGGACCTCCTACGAGCAGTACTTC.

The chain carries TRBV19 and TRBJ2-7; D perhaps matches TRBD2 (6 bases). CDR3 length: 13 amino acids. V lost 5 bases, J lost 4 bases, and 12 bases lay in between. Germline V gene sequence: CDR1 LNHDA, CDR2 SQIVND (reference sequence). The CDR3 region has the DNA TGTGCCAGTAGTCCCCCCCGGGGGTACGAGCAGTACTTC. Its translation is CASSPPRGYEQYF.

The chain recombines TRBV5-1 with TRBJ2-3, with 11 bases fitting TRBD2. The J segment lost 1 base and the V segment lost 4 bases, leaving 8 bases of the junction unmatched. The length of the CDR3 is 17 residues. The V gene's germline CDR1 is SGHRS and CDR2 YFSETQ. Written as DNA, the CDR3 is TGCGCCAGCAGCCCTATGGGGGGACTAGCGGGCACAGATACGCAGTATTTT. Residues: CASSPMGGLAGTDTQYF.

The CDR3 DNA is TGTGCCAGCAGTTTAGTACCAGCGGGTACAGCCGGGGAGCTGTTTTTT. It specifies CASSLVPAGTAGELFF. This chain joins TRBV28 and TRBJ2-2, with a tentative D call TRBD2 (6 bases). The ends were cut back, 2 bases at V and 6 bases at J, with 16 bases in the middle. This CDR3 comprises 16 residues. Germline loops: CDR1 MDHEN, CDR2 SYDVKM.

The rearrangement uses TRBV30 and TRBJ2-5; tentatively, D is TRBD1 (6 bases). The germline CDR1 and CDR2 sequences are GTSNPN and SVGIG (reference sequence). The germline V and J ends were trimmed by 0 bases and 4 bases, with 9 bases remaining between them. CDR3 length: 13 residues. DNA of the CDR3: TGTGCCTGGAGTGTAGCACAGGGAGAGACCCAGTACTTC. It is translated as CAWSVAQGETQYF.

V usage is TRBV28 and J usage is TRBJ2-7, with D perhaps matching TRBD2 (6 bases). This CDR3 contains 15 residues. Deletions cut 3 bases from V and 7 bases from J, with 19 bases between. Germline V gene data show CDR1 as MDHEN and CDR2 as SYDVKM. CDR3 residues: CASSFPHGGILEQYF. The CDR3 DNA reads TGTGCCAGCAGTTTCCCCCACGGGGGAATCTTGGAGCAGTACTTC. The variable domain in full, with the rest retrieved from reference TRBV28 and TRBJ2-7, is DVKVTQSSRYLVKRTGEKVFLECVQDMDHENMFWYRQDPGLGLRLIYFSYDVKMKEKGDIPEGYSVSREKKERFSLILESASTNQTSMYLCASSFPHGGILEQYFGPGTRLTVT.

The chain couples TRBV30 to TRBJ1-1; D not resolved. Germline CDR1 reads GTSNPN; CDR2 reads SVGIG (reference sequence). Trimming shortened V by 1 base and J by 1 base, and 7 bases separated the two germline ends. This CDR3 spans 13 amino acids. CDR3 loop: CAWSGQENTEAFF. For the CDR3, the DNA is TGTGCCTGGAGTGGGCAGGAGAACACTGAAGCTTTCTTT.

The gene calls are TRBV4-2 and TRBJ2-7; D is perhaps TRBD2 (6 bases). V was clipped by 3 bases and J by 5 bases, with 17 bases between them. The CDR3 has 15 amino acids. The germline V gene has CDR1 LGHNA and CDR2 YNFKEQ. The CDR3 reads CASSQFGPWEDEQYF. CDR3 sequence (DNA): TGTGCCAGCAGCCAGTTCGGTCCGTGGGAGGACGAGCAGTACTTC.

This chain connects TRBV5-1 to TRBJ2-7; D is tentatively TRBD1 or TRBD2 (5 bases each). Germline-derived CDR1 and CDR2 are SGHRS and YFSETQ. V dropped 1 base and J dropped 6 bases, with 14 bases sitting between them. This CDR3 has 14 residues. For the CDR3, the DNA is TGCGCCAGCAGCTTGTTTCCCGGGGCCGGCGAGCAGTACTTC. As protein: CASSLFPGAGEQYF.

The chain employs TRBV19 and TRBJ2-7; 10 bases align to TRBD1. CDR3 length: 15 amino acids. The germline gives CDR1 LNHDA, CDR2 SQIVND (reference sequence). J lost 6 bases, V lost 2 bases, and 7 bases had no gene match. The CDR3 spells CASSIWGQGFSEQYF. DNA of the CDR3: TGTGCCAGTAGTATATGGGGACAGGGGTTCTCCGAGCAGTACTTC. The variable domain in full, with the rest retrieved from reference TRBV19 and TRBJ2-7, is DGGITQSPKYLFRKEGQNVTLSCEQNLNHDAMYWYRQDPGQGLRLIYYSQIVNDFQKGDIAEGYSVSREKKESFPLTVTSAQKNPTAFYLCASSIWGQGFSEQYFGPGTRLTVT.

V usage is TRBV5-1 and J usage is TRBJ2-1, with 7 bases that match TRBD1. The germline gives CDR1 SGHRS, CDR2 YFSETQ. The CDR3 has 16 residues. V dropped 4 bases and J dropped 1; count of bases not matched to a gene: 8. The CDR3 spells CASSVDRVGSYNEQFF. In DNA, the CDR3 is TGCGCCAGCAGCGTTGACAGGGTAGGGTCCTACAATGAGCAGTTCTTC.

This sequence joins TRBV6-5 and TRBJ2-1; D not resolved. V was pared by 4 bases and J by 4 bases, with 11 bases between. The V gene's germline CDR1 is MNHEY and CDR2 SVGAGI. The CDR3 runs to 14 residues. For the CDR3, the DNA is TGTGCCAGCAGTTTAACGGACGGATACAATGAGCAGTTCTTC. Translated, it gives CASSLTDGYNEQFF.

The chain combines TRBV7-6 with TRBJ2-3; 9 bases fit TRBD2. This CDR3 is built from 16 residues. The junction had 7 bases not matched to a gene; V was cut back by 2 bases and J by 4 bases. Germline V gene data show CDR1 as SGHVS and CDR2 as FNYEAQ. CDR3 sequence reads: CASSLLPSGMSDTQYF. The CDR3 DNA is TGTGCCAGCAGCTTACTCCCTAGCGGGATGTCAGATACGCAGTATTTT.

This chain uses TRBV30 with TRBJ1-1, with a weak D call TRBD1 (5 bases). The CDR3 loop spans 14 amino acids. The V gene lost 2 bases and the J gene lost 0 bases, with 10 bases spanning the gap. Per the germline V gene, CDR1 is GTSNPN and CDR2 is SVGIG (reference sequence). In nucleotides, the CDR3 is TGTGCCTGGAGTTGGGGGGGAATGAACACTGAAGCTTTCTTT. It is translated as CAWSWGGMNTEAFF.

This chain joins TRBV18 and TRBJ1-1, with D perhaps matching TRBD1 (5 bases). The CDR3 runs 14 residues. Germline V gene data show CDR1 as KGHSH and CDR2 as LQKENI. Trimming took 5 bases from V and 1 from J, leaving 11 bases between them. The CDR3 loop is CASSGWGTNTEAFF. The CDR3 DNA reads TGTGCCAGCTCAGGTTGGGGGACGAACACTGAAGCTTTCTTT.

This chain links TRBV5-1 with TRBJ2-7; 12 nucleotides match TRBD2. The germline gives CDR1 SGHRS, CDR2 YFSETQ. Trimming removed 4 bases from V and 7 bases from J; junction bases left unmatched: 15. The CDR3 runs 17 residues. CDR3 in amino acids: CASSIIPSGGGMREQYF. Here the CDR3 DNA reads TGCGCCAGCAGCATAATCCCTAGCGGGGGGGGAATGAGAGAGCAGTACTTC. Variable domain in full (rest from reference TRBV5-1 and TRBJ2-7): KAGVTQTPRYLIKTRGQQVTLSCSPISGHRSVSWYQQTPGQGLQFLFEYFSETQRNKGNFPGRFSGRQFSNSRSEMNVSTLELGDSALYLCASSIIPSGGGMREQYFGPGTRLTVT.

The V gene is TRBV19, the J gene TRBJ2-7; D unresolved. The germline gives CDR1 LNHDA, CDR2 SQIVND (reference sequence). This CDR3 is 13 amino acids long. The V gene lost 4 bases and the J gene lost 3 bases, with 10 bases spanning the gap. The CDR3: CASSTGSNYEQYF. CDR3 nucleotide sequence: TGTGCCAGTAGTACCGGCAGTAACTACGAGCAGTACTTC.

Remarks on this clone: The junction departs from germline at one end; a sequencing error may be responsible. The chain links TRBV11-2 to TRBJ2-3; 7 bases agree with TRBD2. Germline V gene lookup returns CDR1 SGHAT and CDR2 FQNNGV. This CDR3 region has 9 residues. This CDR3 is CASGGVQSF. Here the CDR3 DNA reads TGTGCCAGCGGGGGGGTGCAAAGTTTT.

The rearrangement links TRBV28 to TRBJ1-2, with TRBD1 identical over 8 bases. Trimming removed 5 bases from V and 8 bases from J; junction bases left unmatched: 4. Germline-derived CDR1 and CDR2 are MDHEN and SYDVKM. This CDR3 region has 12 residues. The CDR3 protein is CASSADRVGYTF. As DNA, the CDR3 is TGTGCCAGCAGTGCGGACAGGGTCGGCTACACCTTC.

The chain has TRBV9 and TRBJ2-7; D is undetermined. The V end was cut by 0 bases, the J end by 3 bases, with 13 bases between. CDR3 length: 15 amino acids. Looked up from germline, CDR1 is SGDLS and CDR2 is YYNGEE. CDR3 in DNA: TGTGCCAGCAGCGTAGAGGGCAGCGTAGACTACGAGCAGTACTTC. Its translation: CASSVEGSVDYEQYF.

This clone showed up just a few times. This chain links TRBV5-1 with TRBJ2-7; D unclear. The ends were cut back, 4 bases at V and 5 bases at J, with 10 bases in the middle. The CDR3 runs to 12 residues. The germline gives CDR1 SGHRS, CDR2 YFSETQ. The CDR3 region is CASSLLENEQYF. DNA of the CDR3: TGCGCCAGCAGCCTACTCGAGAACGAGCAGTACTTC.

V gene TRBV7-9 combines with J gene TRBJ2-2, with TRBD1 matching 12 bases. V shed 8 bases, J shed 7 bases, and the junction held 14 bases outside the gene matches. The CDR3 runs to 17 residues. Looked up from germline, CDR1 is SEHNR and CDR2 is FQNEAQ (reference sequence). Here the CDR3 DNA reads TGTGCCAGCTTAAAAACTGCCCGGGACAGGGGGCGCGGGGAGCTGTTTTTT. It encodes CASLKTARDRGRGELFF. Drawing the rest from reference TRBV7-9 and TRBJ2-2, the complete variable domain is DTGVSQNPRHKITKRGQNVTFRCDPISEHNRLYWYRQTLGQGPEFLTYFQNEAQLEKSRLLSDRFSAERPKGSFSTLEIQRTEQGDSAMYLCASLKTARDRGRGELFFGEGSRLTVL.

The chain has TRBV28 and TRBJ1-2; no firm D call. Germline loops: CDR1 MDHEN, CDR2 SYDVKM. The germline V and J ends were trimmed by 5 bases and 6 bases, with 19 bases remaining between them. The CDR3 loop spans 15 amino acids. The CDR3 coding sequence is TGTGCCAGCAGTCTCACCTCTCCAATTTCTAATGGCTACACCTTC. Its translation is CASSLTSPISNGYTF.

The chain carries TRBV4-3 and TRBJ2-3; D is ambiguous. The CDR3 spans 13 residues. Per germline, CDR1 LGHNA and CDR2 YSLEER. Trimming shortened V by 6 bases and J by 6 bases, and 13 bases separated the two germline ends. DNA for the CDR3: TGCGCCAGCAGTTCGACGCGTTGGGATACGCAGTATTTT. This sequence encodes CASSSTRWDTQYF.

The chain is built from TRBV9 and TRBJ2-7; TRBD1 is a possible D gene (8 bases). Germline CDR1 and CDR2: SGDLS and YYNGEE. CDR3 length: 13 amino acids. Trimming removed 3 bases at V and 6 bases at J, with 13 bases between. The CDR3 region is CASSEQGGREQYF. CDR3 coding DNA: TGTGCCAGCAGCGAACAGGGGGGGCGCGAGCAGTACTTC.

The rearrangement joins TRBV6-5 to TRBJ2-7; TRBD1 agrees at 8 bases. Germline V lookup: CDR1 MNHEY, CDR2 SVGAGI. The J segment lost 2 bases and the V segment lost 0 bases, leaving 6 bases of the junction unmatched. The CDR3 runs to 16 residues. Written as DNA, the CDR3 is TGTGCCAGCAGTTACTCGATGGGACAGGCAACCTACGAGCAGTACTTC. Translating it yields CASSYSMGQATYEQYF.

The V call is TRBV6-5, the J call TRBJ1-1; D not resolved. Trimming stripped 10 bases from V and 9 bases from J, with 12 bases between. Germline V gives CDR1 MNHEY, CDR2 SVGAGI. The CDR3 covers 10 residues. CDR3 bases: TGTGCCACCTGGACTGGGAAAGCTTTCTTT. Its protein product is CATWTGKAFF.